The rows below give T cell receptor beta chains drawn from one sample of a study of cytomegalovirus exposure and HLA in healthy donors. The table came from immunoSEQ multiplex PCR; TCRdb's copy has only in-frame clones and leaves some out. In the table there are roughly 48,000 clones, about three quarters of which are singletons. The sequenced material came from PBMCs. Receptor source: a man in his late teens or twenties in good health and CMV-seronegative. CDR3s include the opening cysteine and the closing phenylalanine or tryptophan. A D gene is named only where the DNA matches it firmly. The listing skips clone size in some rows; elsewhere it reads once, few, many or a size class.

d_gene: .
j_gene: TRBJ2-5
v_gene: TRBV7-3
abundance: .
CDR3aa: CASSLGSQETQYF
CDR3nt: TGTGCCAGCAGCTTGGGGAGCCAAGAGACCCAGTACTTC

d_gene: TRBD1
j_gene: TRBJ1-5
v_gene: TRBV5-1
abundance: .
CDR3aa: CASSSDGQAQGPQHF
CDR3nt: TGCGCCAGCAGCTCGGACGGACAGGCCCAAGGGCCCCAGCATTTT

d_gene: TRBD1
j_gene: TRBJ2-7
v_gene: TRBV7-8
abundance: .
CDR3aa: CASSIRDRGLGEQYF
CDR3nt: TGTGCCAGCAGCATCCGGGACAGGGGTTTGGGAGAGCAGTACTTC

d_gene: TRBD2
j_gene: TRBJ2-7
v_gene: TRBV5-4
abundance: .
CDR3aa: CASSLDRARAGREYEQYF
CDR3nt: TGTGCCAGCAGCTTGGACAGAGCAAGAGCGGGACGAGAATACGAGCAGTACTTC

d_gene: TRBD1
j_gene: TRBJ1-1
v_gene: TRBV6-5
abundance: .
CDR3aa: CASSGGDRMNTEAFF
CDR3nt: TGTGCCAGCAGCGGAGGGGACAGGATGAACACTGAAGCTTTCTTT

d_gene: .
j_gene: TRBJ2-5
v_gene: TRBV7-9
abundance: .
CDR3aa: CASSLATGSETQYF
CDR3nt: TGTGCCAGCAGCTTAGCCACAGGGTCAGAGACCCAGTACTTC

d_gene: .
j_gene: TRBJ2-7
v_gene: TRBV2
abundance: .
CDR3aa: CASSVDARGIYEQYF
CDR3nt: TGTGCCAGCAGTGTAGACGCACGGGGGATCTACGAGCAGTACTTC

d_gene: .
j_gene: TRBJ1-1
v_gene: TRBV6-5
abundance: few
CDR3aa: CASSQQGATEAFF
CDR3nt: TGTGCCAGCAGCCAACAGGGTGCCACTGAAGCTTTCTTT

d_gene: TRBD1
j_gene: TRBJ2-1
v_gene: TRBV6-1
abundance: .
CDR3aa: CASKLRDRIYNEQFF
CDR3nt: TGTGCCAGCAAACTCCGGGACAGGATATACAATGAGCAGTTCTTC

d_gene: TRBD2
j_gene: TRBJ2-7
v_gene: TRBV7-9
abundance: .
CDR3aa: CASSSPGLAVRSYEQYF
CDR3nt: TGTGCCAGCAGCTCTCCGGGACTAGCGGTACGATCCTACGAGCAGTACTTC

d_gene: TRBD1
j_gene: TRBJ2-3
v_gene: TRBV6-6
abundance: .
CDR3aa: CASAGGFTDTQYF
CDR3nt: TGTGCCAGCGCAGGGGGATTCACAGATACGCAGTATTTT

d_gene: .
j_gene: TRBJ2-2
v_gene: TRBV19
abundance: .
CDR3aa: CASSISGSGELFF
CDR3nt: TGTGCCAGTAGTATTTCGGGTTCCGGGGAGCTGTTTTTT

d_gene: .
j_gene: TRBJ1-1
v_gene: TRBV7-9
abundance: .
CDR3aa: CASTLPTAPTEAFF
CDR3nt: TGTGCCAGCACTTTACCGACAGCGCCAACTGAAGCTTTCTTT

d_gene: TRBD1
j_gene: TRBJ2-3
v_gene: TRBV5-1
abundance: few
CDR3aa: CASSRTGTDTQYF
CDR3nt: TGCGCCAGCAGCCGGACAGGGACGGATACGCAGTATTTT

d_gene: TRBD1
j_gene: TRBJ1-1
v_gene: TRBV28
abundance: .
CDR3aa: CASSPRTGGTEAFF
CDR3nt: TGTGCCAGCAGTCCCCGCACAGGGGGCACTGAAGCTTTCTTT

d_gene: .
j_gene: TRBJ1-1
v_gene: TRBV27
abundance: .
CDR3aa: CASSFGGGGEAFF
CDR3nt: TGTGCCAGCAGTTTTGGGGGGGGCGGTGAAGCTTTCTTT

d_gene: .
j_gene: TRBJ1-1
v_gene: TRBV18
abundance: .
CDR3aa: CASSPTRNTEAFF
CDR3nt: TGTGCCAGCTCACCAACAAGGAACACTGAAGCTTTCTTT

d_gene: TRBD2
j_gene: TRBJ2-2
v_gene: TRBV11-2
abundance: .
CDR3aa: CASSFAWSSGRGYTGELFF
CDR3nt: TGTGCCAGCAGCTTTGCGTGGTCTAGCGGGAGAGGGTACACCGGGGAGCTGTTTTTT

d_gene: TRBD2
j_gene: TRBJ2-7
v_gene: TRBV10-3
abundance: .
CDR3aa: CASRVAGDSYEQYF
CDR3nt: TGTGCCTCCAGGGTTGCGGGAGACTCCTACGAGCAGTACTTC

d_gene: .
j_gene: TRBJ2-5
v_gene: TRBV2
abundance: .
CDR3aa: CASSDGGRQVETQYF
CDR3nt: TGTGCCAGCAGTGATGGAGGGAGGCAGGTAGAGACCCAGTACTTC

d_gene: .
j_gene: TRBJ2-7
v_gene: TRBV13
abundance: .
CDR3aa: CASSPLQGPYEQYF
CDR3nt: TGTGCCAGCAGCCCGCTTCAGGGTCCCTACGAGCAGTACTTC

d_gene: TRBD2
j_gene: TRBJ2-1
v_gene: TRBV29-1
abundance: once
CDR3aa: CSVRLAGGYNEQFF
CDR3nt: TGCAGCGTTAGACTAGCGGGGGGCTACAATGAGCAGTTCTTC

d_gene: TRBD1
j_gene: TRBJ1-1
v_gene: TRBV5-1
abundance: .
CDR3aa: CASSSTLTGTGAMNTEAFF
CDR3nt: TGCGCCAGCAGCTCCACCCTGACCGGGACAGGGGCGATGAACACTGAAGCTTTCTTT

d_gene: .
j_gene: TRBJ2-7
v_gene: TRBV7-2
abundance: .
CDR3aa: CASSLSERINYEQYF
CDR3nt: TGTGCCAGCAGCTTATCCGAGCGGATCAACTACGAGCAGTACTTC